This T cell receptor beta chain comes out of a study of T cells in Graves' hyperthyroidism and ophthalmopathy. Aged 18 to 65, the patients had hyperthyroidism that was newly diagnosed and had lasted under 2 months. Exclusion of a patient resulted from uncontrolled infection, other autoimmune disease, pregnancy or lactation. The PBMCs studied were ones that came from about 10 ml fresh peripheral blood. Study-level points and caveats: Most thyroid clonotypes expanded above 0.001 were also detected in blood.

TCR beta CDR3 region amplification was performed from RNA transcripts. In the first-round RT-PCR of the TCR CDR3, the HTBI primer set was used. TCRdb recomputed calls from the multiplex PCR reads with MiXCR, one row per CDR3 protein. This table has roughly 710,000 distinct CDR3 sequences, approximately 40% appearing once. This clonotype showed up many times. Its specificity is unknown. This TCR derives from a woman between 40 and 50 years old with Graves' hyperthyroidism. Sequencing used blood.

The DNA of the CDR3 is TGCGCCAGCAGCCCGGGGGGTGCCGACGAGCAGTACTTC. Residues: CASSPGGADEQYF. The V call is TRBV4-1, the J call TRBJ2-7; 7 bases agree with TRBD2. This CDR3 spans 13 amino acids. Looked up from germline, CDR1 is MGHRA and CDR2 is YSYEKL. The V gene end was trimmed by 4 bases and the J gene end by 5 bases; junction bases not matched to a gene: 5.